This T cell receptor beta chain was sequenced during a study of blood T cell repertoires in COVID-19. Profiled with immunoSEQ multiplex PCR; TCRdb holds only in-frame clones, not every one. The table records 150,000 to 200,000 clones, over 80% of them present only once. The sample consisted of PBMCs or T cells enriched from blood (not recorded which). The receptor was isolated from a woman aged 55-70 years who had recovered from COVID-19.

The CDR3 protein is CASSYSNSGGNEQFF. The CDR3 DNA reads TGTGCCAGCAGTTACTCGAATAGCGGGGGAAATGAGCAGTTCTTC. This chain uses TRBV6-5 with TRBJ2-1, with 9 bases fitting TRBD2. CDR1 is MNHEY and CDR2 is SVGAGI in the germline V gene. This CDR3 contains 15 residues. V lost 0 bases to trimming and J lost 7 bases; unmatched junction nucleotides: 4.